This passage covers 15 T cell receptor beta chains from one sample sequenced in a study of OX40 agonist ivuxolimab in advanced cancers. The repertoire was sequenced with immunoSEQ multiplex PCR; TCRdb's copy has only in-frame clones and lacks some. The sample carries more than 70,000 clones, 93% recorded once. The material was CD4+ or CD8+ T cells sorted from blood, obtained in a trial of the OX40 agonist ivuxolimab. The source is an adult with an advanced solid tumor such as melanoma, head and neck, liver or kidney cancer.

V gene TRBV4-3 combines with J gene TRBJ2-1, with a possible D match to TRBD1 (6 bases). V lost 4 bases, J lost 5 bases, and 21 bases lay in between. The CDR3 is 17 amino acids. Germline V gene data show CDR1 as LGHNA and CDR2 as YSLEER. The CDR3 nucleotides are TGCGCCAGCAGCCCAGGCCCCAGGGGCGGACCTAACAATGAGCAGTTCTTC. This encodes CASSPGPRGGPNNEQFF.

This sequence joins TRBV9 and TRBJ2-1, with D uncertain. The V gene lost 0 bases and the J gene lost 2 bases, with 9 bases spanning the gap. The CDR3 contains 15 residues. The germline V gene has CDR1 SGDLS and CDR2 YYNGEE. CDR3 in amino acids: CASSVVGSPYNEQFF. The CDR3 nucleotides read TGTGCCAGCAGCGTAGTAGGGTCGCCCTACAATGAGCAGTTCTTC.

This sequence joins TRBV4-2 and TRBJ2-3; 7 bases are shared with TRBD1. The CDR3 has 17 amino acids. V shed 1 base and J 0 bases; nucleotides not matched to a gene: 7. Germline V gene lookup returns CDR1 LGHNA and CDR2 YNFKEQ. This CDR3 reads CASSQGQGATSTDTQYF. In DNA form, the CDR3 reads TGTGCCAGCAGCCAAGGACAGGGAGCTACTAGCACAGATACGCAGTATTTT.

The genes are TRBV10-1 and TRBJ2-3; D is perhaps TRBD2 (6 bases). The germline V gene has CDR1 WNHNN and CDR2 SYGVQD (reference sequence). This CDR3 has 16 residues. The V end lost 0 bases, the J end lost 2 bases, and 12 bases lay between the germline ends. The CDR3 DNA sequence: TGCGCCAGCAGTGAGTCGAGCTGGGACTCCACAGATACGCAGTATTTT. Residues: CASSESSWDSTDTQYF.

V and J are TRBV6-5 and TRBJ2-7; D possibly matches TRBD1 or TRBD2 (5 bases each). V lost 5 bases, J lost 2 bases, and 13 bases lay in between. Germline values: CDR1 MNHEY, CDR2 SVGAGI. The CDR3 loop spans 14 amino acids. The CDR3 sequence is CASSTWDGAYEQYF. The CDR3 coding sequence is TGTGCCAGCAGTACCTGGGACGGGGCCTACGAGCAGTACTTC.

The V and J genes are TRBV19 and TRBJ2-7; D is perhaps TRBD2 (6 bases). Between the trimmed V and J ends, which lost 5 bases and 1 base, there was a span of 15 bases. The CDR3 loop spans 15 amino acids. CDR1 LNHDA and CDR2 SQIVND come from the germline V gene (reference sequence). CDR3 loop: CASSPRDRGSYEQYF. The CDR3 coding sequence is TGTGCCAGTAGTCCCAGGGATCGGGGGTCCTACGAGCAGTACTTC.

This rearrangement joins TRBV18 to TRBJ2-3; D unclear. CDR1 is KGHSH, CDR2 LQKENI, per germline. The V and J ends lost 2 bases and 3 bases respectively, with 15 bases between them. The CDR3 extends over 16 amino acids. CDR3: CASSPKGLGVTDTQYF. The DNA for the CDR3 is TGTGCCAGCTCACCAAAAGGGCTCGGTGTAACAGATACGCAGTATTTT. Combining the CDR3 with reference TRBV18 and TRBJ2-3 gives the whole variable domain NAGVMQNPRHLVRRRGQEARLRCSPMKGHSHVYWYRQLPEEGLKFMVYLQKENIIDESGMPKERFSAEFPKEGPSILRIQQVVRGDSAAYFCASSPKGLGVTDTQYFGPGTRLTVL.

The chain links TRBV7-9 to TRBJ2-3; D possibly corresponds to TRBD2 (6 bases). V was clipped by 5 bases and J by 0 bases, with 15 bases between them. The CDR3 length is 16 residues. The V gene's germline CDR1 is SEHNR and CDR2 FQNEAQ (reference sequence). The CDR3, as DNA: TGTGCCAGCAGCCCCGGGATAGCGGACAGCACAGATACGCAGTATTTT. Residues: CASSPGIADSTDTQYF. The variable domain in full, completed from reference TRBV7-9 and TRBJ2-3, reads DTGVSQNPRHKITKRGQNVTFRCDPISEHNRLYWYRQTLGQGPEFLTYFQNEAQLEKSRLLSDRFSAERPKGSFSTLEIQRTEQGDSAMYLCASSPGIADSTDTQYFGPGTRLTVL.

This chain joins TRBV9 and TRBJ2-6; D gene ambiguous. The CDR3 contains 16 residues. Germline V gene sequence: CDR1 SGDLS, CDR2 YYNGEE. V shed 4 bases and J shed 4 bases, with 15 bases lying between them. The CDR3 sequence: CASSSNSAAGANVLTF. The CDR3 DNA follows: TGTGCCAGCAGCTCAAACTCAGCCGCAGGGGCCAACGTCCTGACTTTC.

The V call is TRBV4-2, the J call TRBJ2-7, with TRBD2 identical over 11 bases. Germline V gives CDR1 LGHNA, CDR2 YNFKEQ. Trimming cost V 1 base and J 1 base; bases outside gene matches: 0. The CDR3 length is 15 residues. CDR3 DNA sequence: TGTGCCAGCAGCCAAGTAGCGGGAGGGTCCTACGAGCAGTACTTC. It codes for CASSQVAGGSYEQYF.

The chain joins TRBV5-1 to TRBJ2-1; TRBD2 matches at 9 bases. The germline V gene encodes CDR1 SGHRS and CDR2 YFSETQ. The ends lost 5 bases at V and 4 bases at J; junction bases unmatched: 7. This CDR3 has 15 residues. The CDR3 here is CASRLGLAEYNEQFF. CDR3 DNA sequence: TGCGCCAGCAGACTGGGACTAGCTGAATACAATGAGCAGTTCTTC.

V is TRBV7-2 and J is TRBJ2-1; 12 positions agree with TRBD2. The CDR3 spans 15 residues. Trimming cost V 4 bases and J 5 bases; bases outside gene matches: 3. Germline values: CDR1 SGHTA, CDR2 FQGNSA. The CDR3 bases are TGTGCCAGCAGCTCTAGCGGGAGGGTCCACAATGAGCAGTTCTTC. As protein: CASSSSGRVHNEQFF.

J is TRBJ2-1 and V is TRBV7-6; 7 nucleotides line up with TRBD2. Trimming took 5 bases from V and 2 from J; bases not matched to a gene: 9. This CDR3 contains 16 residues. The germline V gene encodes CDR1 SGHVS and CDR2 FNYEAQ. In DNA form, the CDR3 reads TGTGCCAGCAGCCCCTCCGGGGGGTCTACCTACAATGAGCAGTTCTTC. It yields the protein CASSPSGGSTYNEQFF.

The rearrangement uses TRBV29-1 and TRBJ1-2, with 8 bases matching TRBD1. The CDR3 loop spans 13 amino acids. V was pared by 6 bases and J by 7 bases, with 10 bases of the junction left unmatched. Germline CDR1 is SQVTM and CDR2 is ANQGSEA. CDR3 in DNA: TGCAGCGTCCCCGGGACAGGCGTTTCTGGCTACACCTTC. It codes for CSVPGTGVSGYTF.

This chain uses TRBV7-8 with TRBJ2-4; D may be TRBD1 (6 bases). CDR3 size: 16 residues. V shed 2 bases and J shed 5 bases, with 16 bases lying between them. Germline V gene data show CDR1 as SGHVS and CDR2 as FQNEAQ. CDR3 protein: CASSLFPQGWENIQYF. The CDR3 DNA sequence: TGTGCCAGCAGCTTATTCCCTCAGGGGTGGGAAAACATTCAGTACTTC.